This T cell receptor (beta chain) was sequenced during a study of shared clonotypes between healthy human individuals. This CDR3 has 15 amino acids. CDR1 and CDR2 (germline): LGHNA, YNFKEQ. The deep-level immunoSEQ assay was used. Profiled with immunoSEQ multiplex PCR; TCRdb holds only in-frame clones, not every one. In the table there are roughly 680,000 clones, over 55% of which are singletons. On this clone itself: Relative to the germline gene, one junction end is altered; a read error may explain this.

Material for sequencing was memory CD4+ T cells sorted from blood. The sample's subset: CD45RA-negative fraction. The origin of this receptor is a woman in her thirties in good health. V usage is TRBV4-2 and J usage is TRBJ2-5, with D perhaps TRBD1 or TRBD2 (5 bases each). The DNA end lines up better with TRBJ2-7; the J call may be wrong. The CDR3 DNA follows: TGTGCCAGCAGCAAAGACCGGGACGGAGCCTACGAGCAGTACTTC. Protein product: CASSKDRDGAYEQYF.